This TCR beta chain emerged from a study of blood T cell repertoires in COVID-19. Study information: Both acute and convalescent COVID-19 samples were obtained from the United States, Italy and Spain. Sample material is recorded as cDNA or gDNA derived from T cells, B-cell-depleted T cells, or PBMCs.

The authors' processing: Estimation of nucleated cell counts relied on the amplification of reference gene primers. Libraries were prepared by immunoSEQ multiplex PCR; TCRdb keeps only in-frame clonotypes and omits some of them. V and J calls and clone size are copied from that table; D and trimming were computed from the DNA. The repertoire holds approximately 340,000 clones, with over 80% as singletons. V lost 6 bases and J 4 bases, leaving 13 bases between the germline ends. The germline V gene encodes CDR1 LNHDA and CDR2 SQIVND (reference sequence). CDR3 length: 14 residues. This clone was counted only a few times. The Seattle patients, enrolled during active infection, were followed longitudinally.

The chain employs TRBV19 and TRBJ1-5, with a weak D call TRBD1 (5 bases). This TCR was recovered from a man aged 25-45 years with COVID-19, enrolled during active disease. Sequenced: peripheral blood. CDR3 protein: CASSRGRGNQPQHF. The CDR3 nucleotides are TGTGCCAGTAGCCGGGGCCGGGGGAATCAGCCCCAGCATTTT.